Listed below are T cell receptor beta chains from one sample, sequenced in a study of shared clonotypes between healthy human individuals. The table came from immunoSEQ multiplex PCR; TCRdb's copy has only in-frame clones and leaves some out. The sample consists of a few million clones, more than 90% of them appearing once. What was sequenced was naive CD4+ T cells sorted from blood. The receptors shown here come from a young man in good health. CDR3s include the opening cysteine and the closing phenylalanine or tryptophan. A D gene is named only where the DNA matches it firmly. For some rows the clone size is stated as once, few or many, or as a class when expanded; others skip it.

cdr3_aa cdr3_nt v_call clone_size j_call d_call
CASAQGNARDTQYF TGTGCCAGTGCACAGGGGAACGCGAGAGATACGCAGTATTTT TRBV19 - TRBJ2-3 TRBD1
CASSRDISGGKNEQFF TGTGCCAGCAGCCGAGACATTAGCGGGGGGAAGAATGAGCAGTTCTTC TRBV5-4 - TRBJ2-1 TRBD2
CAWSDRMNTEAFF TGTGCCTGGAGTGACAGGATGAACACTGAAGCTTTCTTT TRBV30 few TRBJ1-1 -
CASSEVLAGTPSTDTQYF TGTGCCAGCAGTGAGGTCCTAGCGGGGACTCCTAGCACAGATACGCAGTATTTT TRBV6-1 - TRBJ2-3 TRBD2
CSSQGVSPLHF TGCAGCTCTCAGGGGGTTTCACCCCTCCACTTT TRBV29-1 once TRBJ1-6 TRBD1
CASSLSPSTSGGYSYEQYF TGTGCCAGCAGCTTGTCCCCGAGCACTAGCGGAGGGTACTCCTACGAGCAGTACTTC TRBV11-2 - TRBJ2-7 TRBD2
CAISRTGGREEKLFF TGTGCCATCAGTAGGACAGGGGGAAGGGAGGAAAAACTGTTTTTT TRBV10-3 - TRBJ1-4 TRBD1
CASTLFLGAAETQYF TGTGCCAGCACCCTCTTTCTGGGGGCGGCAGAGACCCAGTACTTC TRBV5-8 - TRBJ2-5 -
CASTLRTRDTYNEQFF TGTGCCAGCACCCTAAGGACTAGGGATACTTACAATGAGCAGTTCTTC TRBV7-8 - TRBJ2-1 TRBD2
CASSVDGVYEKLFF TGTGCCAGCAGCGTGGACGGAGTCTATGAAAAACTGTTTTTT TRBV11-2 - TRBJ1-4 -
CASSSSMTGGRGKDTEAFF TGTGCCAGCAGTTCCAGTATGACAGGGGGTAGGGGGAAAGACACTGAAGCTTTCTTT TRBV27 - TRBJ1-1 TRBD1
CASSPPGGGYNEQFF TGTGCCAGCTCACCACCGGGGGGGGGCTACAATGAGCAGTTCTTC TRBV18 - TRBJ2-1 TRBD2
CASSPTGSSYNEQFF TGTGCCAGCAGCCCGACTGGGAGCTCCTACAATGAGCAGTTCTTC TRBV9 - TRBJ2-1 -
CASSQGTGPYGYTF TGCGCCAGCAGCCAAGGGACAGGACCGTATGGCTACACCTTC TRBV4-3 once TRBJ1-2 TRBD1
CASSIPWNTEAFF TGTGCCAGTAGTATCCCCTGGAACACTGAAGCTTTCTTT TRBV19 - TRBJ1-1 -
CASSLGEGIYGYTF TGCGCCAGCAGCTTGGGAGAAGGTATTTATGGCTACACCTTC TRBV5-1 - TRBJ1-2 -
CASSYSGAGAGELFF TGTGCCAGCAGTTACTCAGGGGCGGGTGCCGGGGAGCTGTTTTTT TRBV6-6 - TRBJ2-2 -
CASPGNTGYTGELFF TGTGCCTCGCCGGGAAATACAGGGTACACCGGGGAGCTGTTTTTT TRBV30 - TRBJ2-2 -
CASSAGTGGTDTQYF TGTGCCAGCAGTGCCGGGACAGGAGGCACAGATACGCAGTATTTT TRBV6-5 - TRBJ2-3 TRBD1
CASSASPGAGANVLTF TGTGCCAGTAGTGCGAGTCCAGGGGCTGGGGCCAACGTCCTGACTTTC TRBV19 - TRBJ2-6 -
CASSEAVRTYGYTF TGTGCCAGCAGTGAAGCAGTCAGAACCTATGGCTACACCTTC TRBV6-1 - TRBJ1-2 -
CSYLGGGGNIQYF TGCAGCTACCTAGGGGGCGGAGGAAACATTCAGTACTTC TRBV29-1 - TRBJ2-4 TRBD1
CASKRGGEEQYF TGTGCCAGCAAACGCGGGGGAGAAGAGCAGTACTTC TRBV6-5 - TRBJ2-7 TRBD2
CASRAPGSNQPQHF TGTGCCAGCAGGGCTCCGGGTAGCAATCAGCCCCAGCATTTT TRBV25-1 - TRBJ1-5 -
CASSEPHLRQSRANVLTF TGTGCCAGCAGTGAACCCCACTTACGACAAAGTCGGGCCAACGTCCTGACTTTC TRBV6-1 - TRBJ2-6 -
CASSPLGTDMAQYF TGTGCCAGCTCACCACTCGGGACGGACATGGCCCAGTACTTC TRBV18 - TRBJ2-5 -
CASSPLVSSGANVLTF TGTGCCAGCAGTCCCCTTGTGAGCTCTGGGGCCAACGTCCTGACTTTC TRBV27 - TRBJ2-6 -
CASRFSGSNTDTQYF TGCGCCAGCAGATTTAGCGGGAGTAACACAGATACGCAGTATTTT TRBV5-1 - TRBJ2-3 TRBD2
CASSRPVGEQFF TGTGCCAGCTCACGCCCGGTGGGTGAGCAGTTCTTC TRBV18 - TRBJ2-1 -
CASSSRESSSPLHF TGTGCCAGCAGCTCTAGGGAGAGTAGTTCACCCCTCCACTTT TRBV11-2 once TRBJ1-6 -
CASSLRGTEQYF TGTGCCAGCAGCCTCAGGGGTACCGAGCAGTACTTC TRBV5-5 - TRBJ2-7 -
CASSVGQGGVPDTQYF TGTGCCAGCAGCGTAGGCCAGGGCGGGGTCCCAGATACGCAGTATTTT TRBV9 - TRBJ2-3 -
CASSAIQGDSGNTIYF TGTGCCAGCAGCGCAATACAGGGAGACTCTGGAAACACCATATATTTT TRBV9 - TRBJ1-3 -
CSAGRGETQYF TGCAGTGCTGGCCGGGGGGAGACCCAGTACTTC TRBV20-1 - TRBJ2-5 -
CASSILRGINQPQHF TGTGCCAGTAGTATACTGAGGGGTATCAATCAGCCCCAGCATTTT TRBV19 - TRBJ1-5 -
CASSQFPRGTGDNEQFF TGCGCCAGCAGCCAATTTCCCCGCGGGACAGGTGACAATGAGCAGTTCTTC TRBV4-1 - TRBJ2-1 TRBD1
CASSLVPGAGQPQHF TGCGCCAGCAGCTTGGTGCCGGGGGCAGGACAGCCCCAGCATTTT TRBV5-1 - TRBJ1-5 -
CASRATQGASELFF TGTGCCAGCAGGGCAACACAGGGGGCGTCGGAGCTGTTTTTT TRBV6-1 once TRBJ2-2 TRBD1
CASSVSGGRIGTQYF TGTGCCAGCAGCGTATCGGGGGGCCGTATCGGTACGCAGTATTTT TRBV9 - TRBJ2-3 -
CAISADLGNTIYF TGTGCCATCAGTGCGGACCTCGGAAACACCATATATTTT TRBV10-3 - TRBJ1-3 -
CASSYPGRFSYNEQFF TGTGCCAGCAGCTACCCTGGGCGGTTCTCCTACAATGAGCAGTTCTTC TRBV7-9 - TRBJ2-1 -
CASSLQGNQPQHF TGTGCCAGCAGTTTACAGGGCAATCAGCCCCAGCATTTT TRBV5-6 - TRBJ1-5 -
CASSQNTRNEKLFF TGCGCCAGCAGCCAAAATACGCGAAATGAAAAACTGTTTTTT TRBV5-1 - TRBJ1-4 -
CASRTGPGGTEAFF TGTGCCAGCAGAACCGGGCCGGGGGGCACTGAAGCTTTCTTT TRBV28 - TRBJ1-1 -
CASSLEPPETQYF TGTGCCAGCAGCTTAGAGCCCCCGGAAACCCAGTACTTC TRBV7-9 - TRBJ2-5 -
CSVEDRGESTYEQYF TGCAGCGTTGAAGATCGGGGAGAGTCAACCTACGAGCAGTACTTC TRBV29-1 - TRBJ2-7 -